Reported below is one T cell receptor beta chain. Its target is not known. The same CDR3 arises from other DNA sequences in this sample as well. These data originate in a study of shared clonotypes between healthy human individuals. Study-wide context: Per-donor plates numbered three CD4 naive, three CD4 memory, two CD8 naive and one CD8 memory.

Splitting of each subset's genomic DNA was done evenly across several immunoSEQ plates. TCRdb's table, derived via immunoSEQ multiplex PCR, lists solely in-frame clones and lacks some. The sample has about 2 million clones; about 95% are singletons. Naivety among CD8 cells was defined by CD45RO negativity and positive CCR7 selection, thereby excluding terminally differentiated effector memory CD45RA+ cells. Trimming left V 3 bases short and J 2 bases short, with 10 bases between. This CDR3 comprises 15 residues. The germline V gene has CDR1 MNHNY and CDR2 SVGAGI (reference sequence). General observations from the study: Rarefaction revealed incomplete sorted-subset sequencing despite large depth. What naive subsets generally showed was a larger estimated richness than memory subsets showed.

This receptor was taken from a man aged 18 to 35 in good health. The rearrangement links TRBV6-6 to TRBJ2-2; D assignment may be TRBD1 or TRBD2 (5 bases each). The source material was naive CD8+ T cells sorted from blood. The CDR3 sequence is CASSYVGANTGELFF. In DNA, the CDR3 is TGTGCCAGCAGTTATGTCGGGGCCAACACCGGGGAGCTGTTTTTT.